This T cell receptor beta chain was sequenced in a study of cytotoxic CD8 clonotypes in ibrutinib-treated CLL. Germline CDR1 and CDR2: MNHEY and SVGAGI. CDR3 length: 16 residues. Trimming at V came to 2 bases and at J to 0 bases, leaving 5 bases not matched to a gene. Assay used: immunoSEQ multiplex PCR; TCRdb lists only in-frame clones, some missing. Of 150,000 or so clones in the sample, 80% are singletons; the top ten hold 7.6%. The sequence was collected from a human donor with chronic lymphocytic leukemia. Here the sequenced sample was PBMCs, taken after 36 months of ibrutinib treatment. The chain links TRBV6-5 to TRBJ1-2; 8 bases fit TRBD1. CDR3 in amino acids: CASSYRQGRTNYGYTF. The CDR3 nucleotides read TGTGCCAGCAGTTACCGACAGGGGCGGACTAACTATGGCTACACCTTC.